This TCR beta chain was recorded in a study of PD-1 blockade in classical Hodgkin lymphoma. Notes on the study in general: Researchers reported that CD4+ TCR diversity, though not CD8+, rose significantly by C4D1.

Some clones are missing from TCRdb's copy, which holds only in-frame ones; the method was immunoSEQ multiplex PCR. Here the sample spans about 12,000 clones, about 85% being singletons. Indicated time point: cycle 4 day 1 (C4D1), after around six weeks of nivolumab. Each patient experienced a relapse that followed autologous stem cell transplantation, and brentuximab vedotin exposure varied. Isolated CD8+ T cells were derived from thawed PBMCs through magnetic negative selection. With regard to this clone: Antigen: not known.

V lost 2 bases and J lost 0, with 8 bases in between. The CDR3 extends over 15 amino acids. Germline V gene sequence: CDR1 LGHNA, CDR2 YSLEER. The chain combines TRBV4-3 with TRBJ2-1, with D perhaps TRBD2 (6 bases). The sequence came from a human donor with classical Hodgkin lymphoma. The donor label of this sample is uncertain. Material: CD8+ T cells from blood, obtained before the fourth cycle of nivolumab. The CDR3 is CASSQTSPSYNEQFF. The CDR3 DNA sequence: TGCGCCAGCAGCCAAACTAGCCCCTCCTACAATGAGCAGTTCTTC.